These 14 T cell receptor beta chains came from one sample sequenced in a study of T cells after yellow fever vaccination. TCRdb used MiXCR to reprocess the 5' RACE reads, holding one entry per CDR3 protein. The sample lists approximately 610,000 distinct CDR3 sequences, about a sixth occurring once. Sequenced here: PBMCs, sampled 5 to 6 days after the first yellow fever vaccination. These TCRs come from a man aged 18 to 35 who received the YFV17D yellow fever vaccine.

This clonotype was seen more than once but under ten times. The chain carries TRBV7-4 and TRBJ1-5; D gene ambiguous. CDR3 size: 15 residues. Per the germline V gene, CDR1 is SGHVT and CDR2 is SQSDAQ. Trimming took 1 base from V and 6 from J, leaving 13 bases between them. CDR3 bases: TGTGCCAGCAGCTTAGAATCCCCCCCCAGTCAGCCCCAGCATTTT. Translation: CASSLESPPSQPQHF.

This clonotype turned up a few times. The rearrangement links TRBV6-1 to TRBJ2-6, with D unresolved. The CDR3 runs to 14 residues. Germline lookup yields CDR1 MNHNS and CDR2 SASEGT. Between the trimmed V and J ends, which lost 7 bases and 2 bases, there was a span of 9 bases. The CDR3 DNA sequence: TGTGCCAGCACTACGCAGGCTGGGGCCAACGTCCTGACTTTC. It specifies CASTTQAGANVLTF.

This clonotype was picked up a small number of times. V gene TRBV6-2 or TRBV6-3 combines with J gene TRBJ1-1; D remains ambiguous. Per the germline V gene, CDR1 is MNHEY and CDR2 is SVGEGT. This CDR3 has 14 residues. V lost 0 bases to trimming and J lost 1 base, with 6 bases between them. CDR3 amino acids: CASSYSIENTEAFF. CDR3 DNA: TGTGCCAGCAGTTACTCGATTGAGAACACTGAAGCTTTCTTT.

The chain employs TRBV7-9 and TRBJ2-3; D not resolved. The CDR3 runs to 15 residues. V was shortened by 5 bases and J by 4 bases, with 16 bases between the two germline ends. The germline V gene encodes CDR1 SEHNR and CDR2 FQNEAQ (reference sequence). Written as DNA, the CDR3 is TGTGCCAGCAGCCCAACGTCCCTGGGCGCAGATACGCAGTATTTT. Its translation is CASSPTSLGADTQYF. The complete variable domain, with remaining parts taken from reference TRBV7-9 and TRBJ2-3, reads DTGVSQNPRHKITKRGQNVTFRCDPISEHNRLYWYRQTLGQGPEFLTYFQNEAQLEKSRLLSDRFSAERPKGSFSTLEIQRTEQGDSAMYLCASSPTSLGADTQYFGPGTRLTVL.

This chain links TRBV12-3 or TRBV12-4 with TRBJ1-1; a possible D gene is TRBD1 (6 bases). V lost 7 bases and J lost 1, with 19 bases in between. The CDR3 is 16 amino acids. The CDR3 loop is CASTHSRTAANTEAFF. The CDR3 coding sequence is TGTGCCAGCACCCATTCTAGGACAGCGGCGAACACTGAAGCTTTCTTT.

The chain recombines TRBV20-1 with TRBJ1-3; a possible D gene is TRBD1 (5 bases). The length of the CDR3 is 13 residues. The germline V gene has CDR1 DFQATT and CDR2 SNEGSKA (reference sequence). The V gene lost 3 bases and the J gene lost 4 bases, with 10 bases spanning the gap. In nucleotides, the CDR3 is TGCAGTGCTAGGTCGGGGGAAGGAAACACCATATATTTT. This encodes CSARSGEGNTIYF.

The chain carries TRBV20-1 and TRBJ2-3, with TRBD2 matching over 10 bases. The ends lost 3 bases at V and 0 bases at J; junction bases unmatched: 3. Germline V gene sequence: CDR1 DFQATT, CDR2 SNEGSKA (reference sequence). CDR3 size: 15 residues. CDR3 protein: CSASPAGGSTDTQYF. Written as DNA, the CDR3 is TGCAGTGCTAGCCCAGCGGGGGGGAGCACAGATACGCAGTATTTT.

J is TRBJ2-5 and V is TRBV2; 8 bases are shared with TRBD1. Germline loops: CDR1 SNHLY, CDR2 FYNNEI. This CDR3 has 14 amino acids. Trimming took 3 bases from V and 5 from J; bases not matched to a gene: 5. CDR3 DNA sequence: TGTGCCAGCAGTGACGGGACAGGTCCCGAGACCCAGTACTTC. Its translation is CASSDGTGPETQYF.

The chain couples TRBV20-1 to TRBJ1-2; 7 nucleotides match TRBD1. This CDR3 region has 14 residues. The V segment lost 0 bases and the J segment 5 bases; nucleotides outside the gene matches: 6. Germline-derived CDR1 and CDR2 are DFQATT and SNEGSKA (reference sequence). CDR3 DNA: TGCAGTGCTAGAGATGATCAGGGGGAGTATGGCTACACCTTC. Its protein is CSARDDQGEYGYTF.

Note on this clonotype: The CDR3 ends on some other residue instead of the conserved phenylalanine or tryptophan, so this is likely a read error. The CDR3 region is CASSRGGYNEQFS. The CDR3 DNA reads TGTGCCAGCAGTAGGGGGGGCTACAATGAGCAGTTCTCC. The chain links TRBV27 to TRBJ2-1; TRBD2 is a possible D gene (7 bases). The germline V gene has CDR1 MNHEY and CDR2 SMNVEV (reference sequence). Trimming removed 5 bases from V and 3 bases from J, with 8 bases in between. The CDR3 is 13 amino acids.

This clonotype was counted a few times. The rearrangement uses TRBV27 and TRBJ2-1; D gene unclear. The CDR3 is 13 amino acids. The V and J ends lost 6 bases and 10 bases respectively, with 16 bases between them. CDR1 is MNHEY and CDR2 is SMNVEV in the germline V gene (reference sequence). The CDR3 nucleotides are TGTGCCAGCAGCCACGACCCCCGAAGCGAGCAGTTCTTC. It is translated as CASSHDPRSEQFF.

This clonotype was recorded a few times. V usage is TRBV10-3 and J usage is TRBJ1-3; D gene ambiguous. Trimming removed 3 bases at V and 1 base at J, with 10 bases between. The CDR3 has 15 amino acids. The germline V gene has CDR1 ENHRY and CDR2 SYGVKD. The CDR3 DNA reads TGTGCCATCAGTGACCCCAGCGGGTCTGGAAACACCATATATTTT. Encoded protein: CAISDPSGSGNTIYF.

This clonotype was seen more than once but under ten times. The chain combines TRBV7-8 with TRBJ1-4; TRBD1 agrees at 7 bases. This CDR3 region has 14 residues. With V trimmed by 8 bases and J by 8 bases, 11 bases remained unmatched. Germline V CDR1 and CDR2: SGHVS, FQNEAQ. This CDR3 is CASGGTAIPEKLFF. For the CDR3, the DNA is TGTGCCAGCGGGGGGACAGCTATACCAGAAAAACTGTTTTTT. Full variable domain (outside the CDR3, taken from reference TRBV7-8 and TRBJ1-4): GAGVSQSPRYKVAKRGQDVALRCDPISGHVSLFWYQQALGQGPEFLTYFQNEAQLDKSGLPSDRFFAERPEGSVSTLKIQRTQQEDSAVYLCASGGTAIPEKLFFGSGTQLSVL.

The sample holds a few counts of this clonotype. The CDR3 DNA reads as TGTGCCAGCAGCCGAGGTGACCCCACGGTGAGCTCCTACGAGCAGTACTTC. Translating gives CASSRGDPTVSSYEQYF. The chain employs TRBV4-2 and TRBJ2-7; D is unclear. This CDR3 has 17 residues. With 4 bases removed from V and 0 bases from J, the gap between germline ends came to 19 bases. Germline CDR1 and CDR2: LGHNA and YNFKEQ.